This T cell receptor (beta chain) was observed in a study of T cell clonality in common variable immunodeficiency (dated by TCRdb to about 2015). This clone was recorded at least ten times. This receptor's antigen is unknown. The DNA ends 3 residues before the CDR3 does, and the rest of the CDR3 is filled in from the germline J gene. Beyond this particular receptor, the publication reports: The authors noted that sequencing repertoires of T cell subpopulations would be needed to clarify what caused the increased clonality in CVID. TCRbeta clonality was higher in CVID subjects than in healthy controls (t-test p = 0.018), and the increase was most characteristic of about a third of subjects. Differences among patients in the CVID cohort limited the correlations between repertoire features and clinical complications. Even though DNA input was the same, control samples had an average of around 78,000 unique sequences each, compared with some 32,000 in CVID samples. Healthy controls shared more TCRbeta clones with each other than CVID subjects shared among themselves (p < 0.0001). CVID TCRbeta sequences reportedly showed fewer deletions and N-nucleotide insertions and lacked highly modified clones with 13 or more V deletions.

Most of the CVID patients and most of the healthy controls were of Caucasian heritage. Heparinized peripheral whole blood samples of about 5 to 9 ml were collected from each donor. Genomic DNA from adults with common variable immune deficiency (CVID) and from healthy adult controls was the source for sequencing TCRbeta CDR3 repertoires. The control group was made up of roughly 22 healthy adult volunteers (around 10 male and some 12 female) whose ages ranged from about 23 to 66 years, with a mean age of approximately 31. Diluted blood was density-centrifuged over Hypaque 1077 or Ficoll-Paque to isolate peripheral blood mononuclear cells. Genomic DNA was extracted from unsorted mononuclear cells by Qiagen column purification or by a centrifugation-based method. Equivalent amounts of genomic DNA from CVID and control samples were used as sequencing input. For every sample, a 60 bp segment covering the rearranged TCRbeta CDR3 region was amplified and then sequenced. The immunoSEQ assay, a bias-corrected multiplex PCR combined with high-throughput sequencing, was used to amplify TCRbeta. Per the authors' processing: Every unique nucleotide sequence was considered a clone and was annotated with V, D and J genes, copy number and frequency. Sequences were labeled productive if in frame, and non-productive if out of frame or containing stop codons. As previously described, Shannon's entropy was used to calculate clonality. Mean CDR3 Kyte-Doolittle hydropathy was derived from the predicted amino acid sequences of productive clones. Hierarchical clustering of scaled V gene usage was performed with the R hclust function using Manhattan distance and complete linkage. To assess clone sharing by CDR3 amino acid sequence, 12 repertoires per group were resampled over 100 rounds. The repertoires were searched for around 75 published EBV-specific and 200 to 300 published CMV-specific TCRbeta sequences. After a couple of CVID samples that produced fewer than 10,000 sequences were dropped from the analysis, 35 to 50 CVID repertoires remained. TCRdb limited this immuneACCESS table to in-frame rearrangements with V and J called. A share of clones is missing; checked studies link under half to unresolved V genes, and the rest is unexplained. Clonal size and the V and J genes are those of that table, whereas D and trimming came from the DNA. This sample has 35,000 to 50,000 clones, none of them a singleton. 2.5% to 3% of the sample goes to the ten largest clones.

The CDR3 spans 14 residues, from the cysteine through the phenylalanine. The DNA shown is the part of the CDR3 that was read: 33 bases, in frame from base 1. The germline V gene gives CDR1 as SGHRS and CDR2 as YFSETQ. Trimming removed 4 bases from V and 1 base from J, leaving 11 bases between the germline ends. The clonotype comes from a person between 18 and 69 years old in good health. The chain is made from TRBV5-1 and TRBJ1-1, with TRBD1 as a weak D call on 6 bases. The sample comprised peripheral blood mononuclear cells. The covered CDR3 bases are TGCGCCAGCAGCGGTGGACAGCGGAACACTGAA. Translation gives CASSGGQRNTE. The whole CDR3 protein is CASSGGQRNTEAFF.